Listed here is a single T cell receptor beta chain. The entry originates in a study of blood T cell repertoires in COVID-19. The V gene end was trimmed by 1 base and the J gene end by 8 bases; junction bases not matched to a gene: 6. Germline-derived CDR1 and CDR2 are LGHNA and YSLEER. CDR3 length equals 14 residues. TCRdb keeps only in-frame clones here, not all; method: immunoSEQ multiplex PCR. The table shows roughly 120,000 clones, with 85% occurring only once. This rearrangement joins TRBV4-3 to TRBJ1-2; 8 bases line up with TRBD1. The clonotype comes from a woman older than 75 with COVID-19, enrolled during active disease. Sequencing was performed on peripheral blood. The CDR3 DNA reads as TGCGCCAGCAGCCAAGGGACAGGGCGCAGCGGCTACACCTTC. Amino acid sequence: CASSQGTGRSGYTF.